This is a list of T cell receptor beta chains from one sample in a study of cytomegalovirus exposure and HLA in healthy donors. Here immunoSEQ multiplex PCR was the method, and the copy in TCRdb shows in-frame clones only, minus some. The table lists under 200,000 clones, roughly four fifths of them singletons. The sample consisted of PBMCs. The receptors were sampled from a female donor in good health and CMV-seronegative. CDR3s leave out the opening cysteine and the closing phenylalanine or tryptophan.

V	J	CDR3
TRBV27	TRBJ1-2	ASSLLAGGAYGYT
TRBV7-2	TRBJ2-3	ASSFTGLAGKDTQY
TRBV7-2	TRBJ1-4	ASSLAGVRDEKLF
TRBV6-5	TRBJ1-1	ASSQGGRMNTEAF
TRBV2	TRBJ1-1	ASTRTPVDTEAF
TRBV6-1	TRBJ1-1	ASSEKTSVAEAF
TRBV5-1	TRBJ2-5	ASSYRRRPGQETQY
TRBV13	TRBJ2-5	ASSHSGGPQETQY
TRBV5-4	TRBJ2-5	ASSPRDRGYQETQY
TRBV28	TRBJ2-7	ASRDRPYEQY
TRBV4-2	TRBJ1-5	ASSQVVQGGNQPQH
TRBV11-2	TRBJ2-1	ASSGPYNEQF
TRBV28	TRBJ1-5	ASSRTGNDNQPQH
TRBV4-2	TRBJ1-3	ASNSRQGDTIY
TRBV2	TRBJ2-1	ASSDQGYNEQF
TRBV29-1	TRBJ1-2	SVEDPTGASYGYT
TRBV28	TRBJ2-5	ASRPTPPSGQETQY
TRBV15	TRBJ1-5	ATSRDDYSNQPQH
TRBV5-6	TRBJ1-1	ASSFAGQGRDTEAF
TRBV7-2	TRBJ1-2	ASSLGQVYGYT
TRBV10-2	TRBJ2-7	ASSDWGQGSYEQY
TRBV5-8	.	ASTAYPGNYEQY
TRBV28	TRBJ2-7	ASSPSGPSSYEQY
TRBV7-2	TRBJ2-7	ASSLARTGFYEQY
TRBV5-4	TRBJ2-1	ASSSRASGTNEQF
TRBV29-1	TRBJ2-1	SERNLGEQF
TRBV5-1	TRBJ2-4	ASSLVGSSGIQY
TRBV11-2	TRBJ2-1	ASSLDGGSSYNEQF
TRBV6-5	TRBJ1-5	ASSYPQGAGNQPQH
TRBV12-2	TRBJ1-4	ASRLAFRGLVEKLF
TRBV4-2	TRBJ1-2	ASSQGKKGQGYGYT